This TCR beta chain was identified during a study of blood T cell repertoires in COVID-19. Study-wide background: Samples taken during acute and convalescent COVID-19 were collected in the United States, Italy and Spain.

With V trimmed by 5 bases and J by 7 bases, 11 bases remained unmatched. CDR1 is SGHTA, CDR2 FQGNSA, per germline. The CDR3 loop spans 15 amino acids. Original processing methods: From reference gene primer amplification, estimates of nucleated cell counts were derived. The repertoire was sequenced with immunoSEQ multiplex PCR; TCRdb's copy has only in-frame clones and lacks some. That table is the source of V, J and clone size, and D and trimming were worked out from the DNA. Here the sample spans 30,000 to 40,000 clones, 80% to 90% being singletons. The sample taken for sequencing was peripheral blood. The TCR was taken from a man older than 75 with active COVID-19. V and J are TRBV7-2 and TRBJ2-7, with TRBD2 matching over 10 bases. CDR3 in amino acids: CASSLQASGSGEQYF. In DNA form, the CDR3 reads TGTGCCAGCAGCCTCCAGGCTAGCGGGAGTGGGGAGCAGTACTTC.